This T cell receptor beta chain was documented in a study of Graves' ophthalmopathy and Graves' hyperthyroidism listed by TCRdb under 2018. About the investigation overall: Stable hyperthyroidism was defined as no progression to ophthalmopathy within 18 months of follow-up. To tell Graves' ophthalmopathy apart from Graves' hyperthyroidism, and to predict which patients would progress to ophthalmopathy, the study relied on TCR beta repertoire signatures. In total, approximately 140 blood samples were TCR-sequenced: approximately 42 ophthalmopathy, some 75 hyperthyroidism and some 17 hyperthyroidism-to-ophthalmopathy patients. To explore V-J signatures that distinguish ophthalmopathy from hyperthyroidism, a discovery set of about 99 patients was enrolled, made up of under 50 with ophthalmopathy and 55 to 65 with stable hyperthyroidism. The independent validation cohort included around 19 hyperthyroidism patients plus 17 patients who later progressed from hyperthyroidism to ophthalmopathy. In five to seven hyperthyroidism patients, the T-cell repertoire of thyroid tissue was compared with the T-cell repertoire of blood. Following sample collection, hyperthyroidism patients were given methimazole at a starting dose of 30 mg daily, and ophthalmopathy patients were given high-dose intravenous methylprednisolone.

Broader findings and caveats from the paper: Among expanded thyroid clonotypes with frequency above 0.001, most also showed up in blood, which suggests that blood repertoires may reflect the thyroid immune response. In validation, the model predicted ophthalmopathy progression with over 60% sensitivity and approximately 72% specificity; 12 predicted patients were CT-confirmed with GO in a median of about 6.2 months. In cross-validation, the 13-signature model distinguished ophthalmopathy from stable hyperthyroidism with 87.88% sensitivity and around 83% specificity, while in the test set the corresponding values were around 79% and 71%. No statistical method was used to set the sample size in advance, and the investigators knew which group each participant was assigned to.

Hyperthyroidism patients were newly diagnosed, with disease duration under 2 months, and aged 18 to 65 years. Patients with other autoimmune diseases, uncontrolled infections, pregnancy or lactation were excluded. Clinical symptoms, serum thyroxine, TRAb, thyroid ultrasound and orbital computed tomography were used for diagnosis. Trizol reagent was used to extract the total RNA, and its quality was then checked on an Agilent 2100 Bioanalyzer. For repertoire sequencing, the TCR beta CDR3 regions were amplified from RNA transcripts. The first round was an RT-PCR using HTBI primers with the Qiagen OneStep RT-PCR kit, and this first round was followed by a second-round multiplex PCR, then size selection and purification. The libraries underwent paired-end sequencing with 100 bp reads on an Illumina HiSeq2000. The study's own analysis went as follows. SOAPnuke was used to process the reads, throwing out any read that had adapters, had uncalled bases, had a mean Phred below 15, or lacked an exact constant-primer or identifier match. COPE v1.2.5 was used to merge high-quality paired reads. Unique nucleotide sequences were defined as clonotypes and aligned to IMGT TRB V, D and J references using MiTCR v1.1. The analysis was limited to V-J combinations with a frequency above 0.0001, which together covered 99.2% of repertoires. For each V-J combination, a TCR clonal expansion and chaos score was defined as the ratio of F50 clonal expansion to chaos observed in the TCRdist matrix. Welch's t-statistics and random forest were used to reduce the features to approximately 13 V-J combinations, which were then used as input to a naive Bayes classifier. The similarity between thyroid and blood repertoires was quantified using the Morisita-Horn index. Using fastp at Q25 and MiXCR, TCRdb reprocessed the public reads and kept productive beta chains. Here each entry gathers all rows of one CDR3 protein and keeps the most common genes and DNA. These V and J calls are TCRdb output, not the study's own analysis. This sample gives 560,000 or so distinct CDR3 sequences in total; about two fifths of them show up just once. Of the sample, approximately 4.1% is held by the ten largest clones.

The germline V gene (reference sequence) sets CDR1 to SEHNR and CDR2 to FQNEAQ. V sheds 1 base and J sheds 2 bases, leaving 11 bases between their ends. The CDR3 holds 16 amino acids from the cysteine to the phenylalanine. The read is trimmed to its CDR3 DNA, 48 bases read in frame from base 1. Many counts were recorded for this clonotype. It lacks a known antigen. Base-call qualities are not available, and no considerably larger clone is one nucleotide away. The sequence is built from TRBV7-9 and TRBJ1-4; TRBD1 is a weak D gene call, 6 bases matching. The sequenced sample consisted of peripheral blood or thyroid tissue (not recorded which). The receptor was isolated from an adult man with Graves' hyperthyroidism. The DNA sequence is TGTGCCAGCAGCTTAGTTTCGGGGGCCACTAATGAAAAACTGTTTTTT. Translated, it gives CASSLVSGATNEKLFF. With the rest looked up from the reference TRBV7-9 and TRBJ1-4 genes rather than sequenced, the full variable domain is DTGVSQNPRHKITKRGQNVTFRCDPISEHNRLYWYRQTLGQGPEFLTYFQNEAQLEKSRLLSDRFSAERPKGSFSTLEIQRTEQGDSAMYLCASSLVSGATNEKLFFGSGTQLSVL.